This T cell receptor beta chain was found in a study of CD8 T cells in Susac syndrome (dated by TCRdb to between 2018 and 2021). As for the study more broadly: Repertoire sequencing was used to test whether CD8+ T cell activation and differentiation in Susac syndrome was antigen driven. The clonality of the CD8+ T cell repertoire was compared across 12 healthy donors, some 14 Susac syndrome patients and under 18 multiple sclerosis patients. The investigation overall reported the following: The number of individuals in the TCR sequencing and HLA analysis was acknowledged as relatively small.

As concerns this clonotype: Which antigen it targets is not known. Base qualities are not at hand, and no much larger clone is one base apart.

Peripheral blood CD8+ and CD4+ T cells from healthy donors, Susac syndrome patients and multiple sclerosis patients were profiled by high-throughput TCR beta sequencing. Treatment-naive patients with stable or active relapsing-remitting disease fulfilling revised McDonald criteria were used as multiple sclerosis controls. Bulk CD8+ and CD4+ T cells were purified by magnetic negative isolation, while CD8+ TEMRA cells were enriched using FACS. Blood was drawn into EDTA tubes, processed within 24 hours, and PBMCs were isolated by density gradient centrifugation. PBMCs destined for TCR sequencing were cryopreserved in liquid nitrogen and later thawed in a 37 °C water bath. The sorted or isolated CD4+, CD8+ and CD8+ TEMRA cells reached a purity of at least 90%. RNA was extracted using the RNeasy kit, and about 0.45 to 1 microgram was reverse transcribed with random hexamers. The immunoSEQ multiplex PCR assay, which covers 54 Vbeta and 13 Jbeta segments, was used to amplify TCR beta CDR3 regions. To correct PCR amplification bias, a synthetic template baseline was used for both primer optimization and computational correction. As for how the authors treated the data: Only productive sequences were kept, with reads annotated to V, D and J genes according to IMGT and analyzed in immunoSEQ Analyzer. Clonality was computed as one minus Shannon entropy normalized by log2 of the number of productive unique sequences. Public and private clones were assessed among the 100 most prevalent clones of each patient and control. Susac-specific clones were defined as absent from healthy and MS cohorts, some 1,000 published viral clones and other ImmuneACCESS disease sequences. The raw public data were reprocessed by TCRdb itself: fastp quality trimming at Q25, MiXCR clonotype calling, in-frame beta chains only. For every CDR3 protein sequence, its rows merge into one entry that carries the most common genes and DNA. V and J calls and clone size were set by TCRdb, not the authors. The sample data list about 300,000 distinct CDR3 sequences, and 89% of these were observed just once. The biggest ten clones account for around 0.2% of the sample.

The sequencing input was CD8+ T cells from PBMCs. This TCR was recovered from a human donor with multiple sclerosis.

The CDR3 region has the sequence CSVEAKGARGTEAFF. The DNA reads TGCAGCGTTGAAGCTAAGGGGGCGCGGGGCACTGAAGCTTTCTTT. In this chain, TRBV29-1 is recombined with TRBJ1-1; 7 nucleotides in the junction match TRBD1. From a lookup of the germline V gene, CDR1 and CDR2 are SQVTM and ANQGSEA. The CDR3 runs 15 amino acids, cysteine and phenylalanine included. The read is trimmed to its CDR3 DNA, 45 bases read in frame from base 1. V ends up 1 base short and J 4 bases short, with an unmatched junction base count of 9.